A single sample is the source of the 3 T cell receptor beta chains below, sequenced in a study of cytomegalovirus exposure and HLA in healthy donors. Researchers ran the PCR with 60 Vbeta and 13 Jbeta primers. TCRdb keeps only in-frame clones here, not all; method: immunoSEQ multiplex PCR. The sample consists of some 150,000 clones, roughly 83% of them appearing once. The source material was PBMCs. The receptors originated from a human donor in good health.

The chain combines TRBV2 with TRBJ2-5; no clear D gene. Germline V lookup: CDR1 SNHLY, CDR2 FYNNEI. CDR3 length: 11 residues. Between the trimmed V and J ends, which lost 9 bases and 5 bases, there was a span of 10 bases. This CDR3 reads CASQFQETQYF. CDR3 bases: TGTGCCAGTCAGTTCCAGGAGACCCAGTACTTC.

This clone was recorded only once. V gene TRBV7-9 combines with J gene TRBJ1-3, with D maybe TRBD1 (6 bases). The CDR3 consists of 15 residues. Germline-derived CDR1 and CDR2 are SEHNR and FQNEAQ (reference sequence). V was trimmed by 4 bases and J by 4 bases, leaving 14 bases between them. CDR3 protein: CASSSLRGEGNTIYF. The CDR3 coding sequence is TGTGCCAGCAGCTCCCTCAGGGGAGAAGGAAACACCATATATTTT.

The chain has TRBV30 and TRBJ2-6; 9 bases agree with TRBD1. CDR1 is GTSNPN and CDR2 is SVGIG in the germline V gene (reference sequence). V trimming: 1 base; J trimming: 2 bases; junction bases outside the gene matches: 12. CDR3 length: 19 amino acids. The CDR3 sequence: CAWSDGTGSLGTGANVLTF. CDR3 coding DNA: TGTGCCTGGAGTGATGGGACAGGGAGTTTAGGGACTGGGGCCAACGTCCTGACTTTC.